These 7 T cell receptor beta chains share one sample of origin, sequenced in a study of cytomegalovirus exposure and HLA in healthy donors. Amplification used 60 Vbeta primers and 13 Jbeta primers. The data were produced by immunoSEQ multiplex PCR, yet TCRdb's version contains in-frame clones alone and is incomplete. The repertoire includes 95,000 to 150,000 clones, roughly three fifths of them detected once, and less than 9% sits in the top ten. Sequencing was performed on PBMCs. Receptors were obtained from a woman aged 40 to 50 in good health and CMV-seropositive.

The genes are TRBV30 and TRBJ1-1; D not resolved. This CDR3 region has 13 residues. CDR1 is GTSNPN and CDR2 is SVGIG in the germline V gene (reference sequence). V was pared by 2 bases and J by 2 bases, with 9 bases between. The CDR3 nucleotides are TGTGCCTGGAGTTGGGGAGACAACACTGAAGCTTTCTTT. Protein sequence: CAWSWGDNTEAFF.

The chain has TRBV4-1 and TRBJ1-1; 8 nucleotides agree with TRBD1. V was pared by 1 base and J by 6 bases, with 10 bases of the junction left unmatched. Germline V gene sequence: CDR1 MGHRA, CDR2 YSYEKL. The CDR3 loop spans 16 amino acids. Here the CDR3 reads CASSQAPDRGGAEAFF. The CDR3 nucleotides read TGCGCCAGCAGCCAAGCGCCCGACAGGGGCGGAGCTGAAGCTTTCTTT.

This clone was seen more than once but under ten times. CDR3 sequence: CASRKQANTEAFF. The CDR3 region has the DNA TGTGCCAGCAGGAAACAGGCGAACACTGAAGCTTTCTTT. This sequence joins TRBV6-4 and TRBJ1-1; a possible D gene is TRBD1 (5 bases). Trimming removed 6 bases from V and 1 base from J, with 9 bases in between. CDR3 length equals 13 residues. Per the germline V gene, CDR1 is MRHNA and CDR2 is SNTAGT.

The sample holds one count of this clone. This chain joins TRBV6-1 and TRBJ2-3; 16 bases map to TRBD2. Germline loops: CDR1 MNHNS, CDR2 SASEGT. The CDR3 covers 17 residues. The junction had 7 bases not matched to a gene; V was cut back by 3 bases and J by 7 bases. Here the CDR3 DNA reads TGTGCCAGCAGTGAGACAGGGACTAGCGGGAGGGGGAATACGCAGTATTTT. Its protein is CASSETGTSGRGNTQYF.

This clone has more than one count but fewer than ten. This chain connects TRBV7-9 to TRBJ2-3, with 11 bases lining up with TRBD2. CDR3 length: 19 amino acids. The ends lost 3 bases at V and 0 bases at J; junction bases unmatched: 11. The germline CDR1 and CDR2 sequences are SEHNR and FQNEAQ (reference sequence). CDR3 region: CASSFPTSGKVSSTDTQYF. The CDR3 coding sequence is TGTGCCAGCAGCTTCCCGACTAGCGGGAAGGTTTCTAGCACAGATACGCAGTATTTT.

This clone occurred once. The rearrangement uses TRBV9 and TRBJ2-7, with TRBD2 identical over 8 bases. The CDR3 is 15 residues long. V was clipped by 3 bases and J by 6 bases; unmatched bases: 11. The germline V gene encodes CDR1 SGDLS and CDR2 YYNGEE. Written as DNA, the CDR3 is TGTGCCAGCAGCGGGGGCAGCGGGAGTAATGGCGAGCAGTACTTC. Residues: CASSGGSGSNGEQYF.

In its sample, this clone was seen a few times. The J gene is TRBJ2-5, the V gene TRBV7-3; 14 bases fit TRBD2. The CDR3 length is 17 residues. The trim removed 2 bases at V and 1 base at J, leaving 3 bases unmatched. Germline V gene sequence: CDR1 SGHTA, CDR2 FQGTGA. The CDR3: CASSLAGLAGVQETQYF. CDR3 DNA: TGTGCCAGCAGCTTAGCGGGACTAGCGGGGGTCCAAGAGACCCAGTACTTC.